This entry features one T cell receptor beta chain sequence. The CDR3 is made up of 15 amino acids. Germline CDR1 and CDR2: SSHAT and FNYEAQ (reference sequence). The V and J ends lost 5 bases and 7 bases, in that order; junction bases with no gene match: 8. Primers: 60 Vbeta forward and 13 Jbeta reverse. TCRdb's table, derived via immunoSEQ multiplex PCR, lists solely in-frame clones and lacks some. The sample comprises some 150,000 clones, roughly 79% of which are singletons, and about 1.7% rests with the top ten. This specimen belongs to a study of cytomegalovirus exposure and HLA in healthy donors. Study-level background: Early released data comprised around 79 million unique TCRs from HLA-typed donors.

The sequenced sample consisted of PBMCs. The chain links TRBV7-7 to TRBJ1-4; TRBD1 matches at 9 bases. This TCR was recovered from a woman aged 25 to 39 in good health and CMV-seronegative. The CDR3 DNA reads TGTGCCAGCAGCCCCGGGGACAGGGAATTTGAAAAACTGTTTTTT. Encoded protein: CASSPGDREFEKLFF. The full variable domain, with the rest looked up from reference TRBV7-7 and TRBJ1-4, is GAGVSQSPRYKVTKRGQDVTLRCDPISSHATLYWYQQALGQGPEFLTYFNYEAQPDKSGLPSDRFSAERPEGSISTLTIQRTEQRDSAMYRCASSPGDREFEKLFFGSGTQLSVL.